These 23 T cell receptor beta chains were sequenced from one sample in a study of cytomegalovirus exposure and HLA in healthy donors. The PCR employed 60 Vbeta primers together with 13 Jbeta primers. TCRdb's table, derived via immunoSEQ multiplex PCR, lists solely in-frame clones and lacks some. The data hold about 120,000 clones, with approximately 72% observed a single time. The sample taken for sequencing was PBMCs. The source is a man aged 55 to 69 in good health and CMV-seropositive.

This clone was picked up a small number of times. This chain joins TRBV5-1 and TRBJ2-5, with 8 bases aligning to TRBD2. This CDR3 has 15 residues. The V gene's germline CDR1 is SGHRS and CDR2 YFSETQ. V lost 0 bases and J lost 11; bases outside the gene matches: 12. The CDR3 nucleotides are TGCGCCAGCAGCTTGGTAGTAGCGGGGTTTGGTGAGCAGTACTTC. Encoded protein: CASSLVVAGFGEQYF.

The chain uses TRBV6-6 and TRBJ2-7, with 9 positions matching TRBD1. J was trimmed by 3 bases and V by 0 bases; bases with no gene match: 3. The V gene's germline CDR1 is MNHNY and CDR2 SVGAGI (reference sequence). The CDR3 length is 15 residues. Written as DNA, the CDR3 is TGTGCCAGCAGTTACTCTGGGACAGGGATCTACGAGCAGTACTTC. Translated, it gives CASSYSGTGIYEQYF.

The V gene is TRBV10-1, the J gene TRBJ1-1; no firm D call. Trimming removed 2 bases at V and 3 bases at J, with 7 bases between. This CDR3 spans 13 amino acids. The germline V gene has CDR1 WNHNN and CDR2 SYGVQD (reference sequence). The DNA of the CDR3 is TGCGCCAGCAGTGAGGGGGAGTACACTGAAGCTTTCTTT. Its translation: CASSEGEYTEAFF.

The CDR3 bases are TGTGCCAGCAGACCTACGACAGGCGAAAACTATGGCTACACCTTC. This encodes CASRPTTGENYGYTF. This chain connects TRBV2 to TRBJ1-2; possible D gene TRBD1, 6 bases. CDR1 and CDR2 (germline): SNHLY, FYNNEI. Trimming removed 6 bases from V and 2 bases from J, with 16 bases in between. CDR3 length: 15 residues.

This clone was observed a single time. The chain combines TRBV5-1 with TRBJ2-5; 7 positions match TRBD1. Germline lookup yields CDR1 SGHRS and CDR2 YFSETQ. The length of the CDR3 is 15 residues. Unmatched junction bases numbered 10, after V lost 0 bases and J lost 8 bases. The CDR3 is CASSLGQGRAETQYF. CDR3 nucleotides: TGCGCCAGCAGCTTGGGACAGGGTCGGGCTGAAACCCAGTACTTC.

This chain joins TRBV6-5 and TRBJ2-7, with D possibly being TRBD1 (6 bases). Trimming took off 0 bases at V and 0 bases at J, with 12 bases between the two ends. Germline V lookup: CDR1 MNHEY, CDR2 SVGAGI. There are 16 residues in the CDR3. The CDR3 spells CASSYSITGSSYEQYF. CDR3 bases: TGTGCCAGCAGTTACTCGATAACAGGGTCCTCCTACGAGCAGTACTTC.

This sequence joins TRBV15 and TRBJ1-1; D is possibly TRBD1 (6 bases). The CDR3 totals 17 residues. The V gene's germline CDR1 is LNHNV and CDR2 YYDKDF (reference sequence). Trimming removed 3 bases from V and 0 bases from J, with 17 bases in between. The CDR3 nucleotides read TGTGCCACCAGCAGTGAACCTCCGGGACACCTGAACACTGAAGCTTTCTTT. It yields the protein CATSSEPPGHLNTEAFF.

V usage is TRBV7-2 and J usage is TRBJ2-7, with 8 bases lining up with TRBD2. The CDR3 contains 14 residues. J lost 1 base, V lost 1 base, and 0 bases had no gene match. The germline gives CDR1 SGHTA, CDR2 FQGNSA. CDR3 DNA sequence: TGTGCCAGCAGCTTAGTAGCGGGGTCCTACGAGCAGTACTTC. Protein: CASSLVAGSYEQYF.

The DNA of the CDR3 is TGTGCCAGTAGTCCGCCTAGCGGGCGTAGCTCCTACAATGAGCAGTTCTTC. Protein product: CASSPPSGRSSYNEQFF. The chain carries TRBV19 and TRBJ2-1; TRBD2 aligns across 8 bases. V lost 5 bases, J lost 0 bases, and 9 bases stayed unmatched. Germline assignment: CDR1 LNHDA and CDR2 SQIVND (reference sequence). This CDR3 is 17 amino acids long.

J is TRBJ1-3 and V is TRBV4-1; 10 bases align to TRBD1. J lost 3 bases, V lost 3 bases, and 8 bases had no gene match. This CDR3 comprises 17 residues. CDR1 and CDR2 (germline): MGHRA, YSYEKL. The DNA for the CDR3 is TGCGCCAGCAGCCATGGACAGGGGGGGAACTTTGGAAACACCATATATTTT. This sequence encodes CASSHGQGGNFGNTIYF.

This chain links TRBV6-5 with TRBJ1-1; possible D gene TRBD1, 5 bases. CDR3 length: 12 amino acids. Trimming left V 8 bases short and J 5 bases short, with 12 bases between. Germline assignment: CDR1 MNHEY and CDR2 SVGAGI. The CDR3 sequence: CASRGGVTEAFF. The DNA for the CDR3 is TGTGCCAGCCGCGGGGGGGTGACTGAAGCTTTCTTT.

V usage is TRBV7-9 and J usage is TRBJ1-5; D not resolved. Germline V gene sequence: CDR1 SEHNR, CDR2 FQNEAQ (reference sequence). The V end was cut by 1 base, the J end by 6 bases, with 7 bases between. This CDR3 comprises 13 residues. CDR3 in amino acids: CASSLGGSQPQHF. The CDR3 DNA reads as TGTGCCAGCAGCTTAGGAGGGTCTCAGCCCCAGCATTTT.

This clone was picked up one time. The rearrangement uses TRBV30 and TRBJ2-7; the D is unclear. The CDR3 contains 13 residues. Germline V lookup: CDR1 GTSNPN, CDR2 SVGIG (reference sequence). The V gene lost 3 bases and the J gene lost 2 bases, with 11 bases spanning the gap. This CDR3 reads CAWRFAAAYEQYF. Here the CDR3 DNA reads TGTGCCTGGAGGTTTGCGGCCGCCTACGAGCAGTACTTC. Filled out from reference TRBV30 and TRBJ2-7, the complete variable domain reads SQTIHQWPATLVQPVGSPLSLECTVEGTSNPNLYWYRQAAGRGLQLLFYSVGIGQISSEVPQNLSASRPQDRQFILSSKKLLLSDSGFYLCAWRFAAAYEQYFGPGTRLTVT.

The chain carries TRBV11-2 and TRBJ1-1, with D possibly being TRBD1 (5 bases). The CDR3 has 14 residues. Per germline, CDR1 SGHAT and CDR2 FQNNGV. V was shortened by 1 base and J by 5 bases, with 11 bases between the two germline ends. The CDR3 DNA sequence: TGTGCCAGCAGCTTAGTGCAGGGTTTTACTGAAGCTTTCTTT. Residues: CASSLVQGFTEAFF.

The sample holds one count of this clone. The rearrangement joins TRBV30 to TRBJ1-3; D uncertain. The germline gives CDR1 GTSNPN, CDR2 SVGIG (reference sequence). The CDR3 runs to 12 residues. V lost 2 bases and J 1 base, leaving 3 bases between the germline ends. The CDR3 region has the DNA TGTGCCTGGAGTTCATCTGGAAACACCATATATTTT. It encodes CAWSSSGNTIYF.

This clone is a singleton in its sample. For the CDR3, the DNA is TGTGCCAGCAGGAGGACAGGGCCGAACACTGAAGCTTTCTTT. This translates into CASRRTGPNTEAFF. V is TRBV27 and J is TRBJ1-1; TRBD1 agrees at 8 bases. This CDR3 contains 14 residues. V shed 6 bases and J 1 base; nucleotides not matched to a gene: 4. The V gene's germline CDR1 is MNHEY and CDR2 SMNVEV (reference sequence).

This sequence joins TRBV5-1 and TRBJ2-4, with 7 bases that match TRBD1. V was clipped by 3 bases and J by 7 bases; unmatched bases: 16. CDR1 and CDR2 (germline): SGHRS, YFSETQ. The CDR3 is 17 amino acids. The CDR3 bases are TGCGCCAGCAGCTGGGGACAGCTACTAGAACAGAGGAACATTCAGTACTTC. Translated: CASSWGQLLEQRNIQYF.

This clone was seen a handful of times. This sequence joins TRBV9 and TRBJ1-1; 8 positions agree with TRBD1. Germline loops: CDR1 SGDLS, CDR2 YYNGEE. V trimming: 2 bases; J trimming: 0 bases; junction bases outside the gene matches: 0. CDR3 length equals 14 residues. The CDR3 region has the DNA TGTGCCAGCAGCGTGGGACAGGTGAACACTGAAGCTTTCTTT. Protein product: CASSVGQVNTEAFF.

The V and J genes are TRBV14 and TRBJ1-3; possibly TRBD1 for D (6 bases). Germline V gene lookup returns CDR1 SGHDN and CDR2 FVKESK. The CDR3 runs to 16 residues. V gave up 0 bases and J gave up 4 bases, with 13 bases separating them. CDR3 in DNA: TGTGCCAGCAGCCAAGAACGGGGGGCCTCAGGAAACACCATATATTTT. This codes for CASSQERGASGNTIYF.

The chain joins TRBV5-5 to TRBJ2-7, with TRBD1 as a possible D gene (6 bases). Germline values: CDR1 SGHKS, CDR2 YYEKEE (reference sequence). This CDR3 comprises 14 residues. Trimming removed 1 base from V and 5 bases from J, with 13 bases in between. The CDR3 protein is CASSLSGVTDEQYF. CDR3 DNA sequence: TGTGCCAGCAGCTTGTCAGGGGTTACGGACGAGCAGTACTTC. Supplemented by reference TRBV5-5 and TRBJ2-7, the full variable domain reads DAGVTQSPTHLIKTRGQQVTLRCSPISGHKSVSWYQQVLGQGPQFIFQYYEKEERGRGNFPDRFSARQFPNYSSELNVNALLLGDSALYLCASSLSGVTDEQYFGPGTRLTVT.

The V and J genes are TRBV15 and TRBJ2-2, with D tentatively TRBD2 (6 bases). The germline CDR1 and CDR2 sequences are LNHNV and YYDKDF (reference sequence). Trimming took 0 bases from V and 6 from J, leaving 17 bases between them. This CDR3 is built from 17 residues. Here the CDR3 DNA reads TGTGCCACCAGCAGAGACGGCACCCGGGGAGGACCCGGGGAGCTGTTTTTT. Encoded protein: CATSRDGTRGGPGELFF.

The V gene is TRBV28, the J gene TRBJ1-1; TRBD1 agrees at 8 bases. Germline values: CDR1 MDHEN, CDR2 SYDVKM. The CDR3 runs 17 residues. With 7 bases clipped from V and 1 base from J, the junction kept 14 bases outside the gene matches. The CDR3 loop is CASINPGQGSRNTEAFF. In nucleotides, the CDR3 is TGTGCCAGCATCAATCCAGGACAGGGCTCCCGGAACACTGAAGCTTTCTTT.

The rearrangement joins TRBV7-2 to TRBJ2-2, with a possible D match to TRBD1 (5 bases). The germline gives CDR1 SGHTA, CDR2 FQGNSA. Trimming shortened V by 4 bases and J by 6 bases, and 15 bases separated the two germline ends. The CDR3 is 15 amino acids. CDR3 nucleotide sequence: TGTGCCAGCAGCTCCAGGGCCAATCAGGCCGGGGAGCTGTTTTTT. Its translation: CASSSRANQAGELFF.